This T cell receptor (beta chain) was sequenced for a study of T cells after somatic rescue of genetic block. CDR3 size: 15 residues. The V end was cut by 5 bases, the J end by 6 bases, with 20 bases between. From germline, CDR1 is SGHAT and CDR2 FQDESV (reference sequence). The data were produced by immunoSEQ multiplex PCR, yet TCRdb's version contains in-frame clones alone and is incomplete. The sample has approximately 78,000 clones, just over 90% seen once; the top ten hold 2.8%. The TCR sequence derives from a man aged 30-40 years. The chain joins TRBV11-1 to TRBJ2-7; D gene ambiguous. Sequencing input: peripheral blood mononuclear cells (PBMCs). The CDR3: CASSPSRPRVGEQYF. The CDR3, as DNA: TGTGCCAGCAGCCCTTCGAGGCCCCGTGTAGGCGAGCAGTACTTC.